The clone carrying this T cell receptor (beta chain) was observed once. These data come from a study of shared clonotypes between healthy human individuals. Each subset's genomic DNA was shared equally among a number of immunoSEQ plates. Produced via immunoSEQ multiplex PCR; TCRdb's table is partial and in-frame only. The data contain 190,000 or so clones, approximately 70% of them singletons. The germline gives CDR1 MNHNS, CDR2 SASEGT. The CDR3 length is 19 residues. J was trimmed by 4 bases and V by 0 bases; bases with no gene match: 16. This TCR derives from a man aged 25-45 years in good health. Input material: memory CD4+ T cells sorted from blood. Subset reported: CD45RA-negative fraction. J is TRBJ2-7 and V is TRBV6-1, with 9 bases aligning to TRBD1. The CDR3 here is CASSEALPNRGQGYYEQYF. In DNA, the CDR3 is TGTGCCAGCAGTGAAGCGCTTCCGAACAGGGGGCAAGGGTATTACGAGCAGTACTTC.